These T cell receptor beta chains were read from a single sample in a study of spatial heterogeneity in lung cancer. From the 5' RACE reads, TCRdb called clonotypes with MiXCR, one entry per CDR3 protein. The table has more than 60,000 distinct CDR3 sequences, about 8.5% seen once. The starting material was PBMCs, obtained at surgery. These receptors all come from a male donor with early-stage non-small cell lung cancer. The CDR3 runs from the conserved cysteine through the conserved F or W. Fields, in order: J gene, clone size, D gene, V gene, CDR3 DNA, CDR3 protein. D genes are given only for firm matches. Size values are once, few and many counts, or a class for expanded clones, and some rows have none.

TRBJ1-4,-,TRBD1,TRBV19,TGTGCCAGTAGTATCGGGACAGGGGCAACTAATGAAAAACTGTTTTTT,CASSIGTGATNEKLFF
TRBJ2-1,many,-,TRBV19,TGTGCCAGCCTCGGCACCGCGGTGAGCTCCTACAATGAGCAGTTCTTC,CASLGTAVSSYNEQFF
TRBJ1-1,many,-,TRBV5-1,TGCGCCAGCAGCAGAGGGACCGAGGGAACTGAAGCTTTCTTT,CASSRGTEGTEAFF
TRBJ1-1,many,-,TRBV7-9,TGTGCCAGCAGCTTGCAAGGAGACACTGAAGCTTTCTTT,CASSLQGDTEAFF
TRBJ2-1,-,TRBD2,TRBV12-3/TRBV12-4,TGTGCCAGCAGCCTGCCGGGACTAGCGGGAGGGCTTAATGAGCAGTTCTTC,CASSLPGLAGGLNEQFF
TRBJ2-1,many,-,TRBV20-1,TGCAGTGCTAGTTTTTACAATGAGCAGTTCTTC,CSASFYNEQFF
TRBJ2-1,few,-,TRBV30,TGTGCCTGGAGTGTCCGGGAATTGAGCTCCTACAATGAGCAGTTCTTC,CAWSVRELSSYNEQFF
TRBJ1-5,few,-,TRBV6-4,TGTTCATCGTCAGAAGATAGCAATCAGCCCCAGCATTTT,CSSSEDSNQPQHF
TRBJ2-6,-,-,TRBV24-1,TGTGCCACCAGTGATTTTATCCCCGAGGACGGCAGAGCTCTGGGGGCCAACGTCCTGACTTTC,CATSDFIPEDGRALGANVLTF
TRBJ1-5,-,TRBD1,TRBV5-1,TGCGCCAGCAGCTGGGACAGGAATCAGCCCCAGCATTTT,CASSWDRNQPQHF
TRBJ2-2,few,-,TRBV18,TGTGCCAGCTCACCAGGGACCTGGAACACCGGGGAGCTGTTTTTT,CASSPGTWNTGELFF
TRBJ1-1,many,-,TRBV6-2/TRBV6-3,TGTGCCAGCAGTTTCGGTGAGTGGGTGAACACTGAAGCTTTCTTT,CASSFGEWVNTEAFF
TRBJ2-4,-,-,TRBV20-1,TGCAGTGCTAGTATTGGGGACATTCAGTACTTC,CSASIGDIQYF
TRBJ2-3,few,TRBD1,TRBV2,TGTGCCAGCATGAGGGGGCAGCTCACAGATACGCAGTATTTT,CASMRGQLTDTQYF
TRBJ2-3,many,-,TRBV2,TGTGCCAGCATCGGCGCGCCTAGCACAGATACGCAGTATTTT,CASIGAPSTDTQYF
TRBJ2-1,many,TRBD2,TRBV30,TGTGCCTGGAGTGGGACTAGCGGGAGGGGGAATGAGCAGTTCTTC,CAWSGTSGRGNEQFF
TRBJ2-3,few,TRBD2,TRBV5-1,TGCGCCAGCAGCTTGGAGGCGGGAGGCACAGATACGCAGTATTTT,CASSLEAGGTDTQYF
TRBJ1-1,many,-,TRBV19,TGTGCCAGTAGTGCCCGGGACCGGGGACCTGCCACTGAAGCTTTCTTT,CASSARDRGPATEAFF
TRBJ2-7,-,TRBD1,TRBV6-2/TRBV6-3,TGTGCCAGCATTGTAATGGGACAGGGAATATACGAGCAGTACTTC,CASIVMGQGIYEQYF
TRBJ1-2,-,-,TRBV12-3/TRBV12-4,TGTGCCAGCAGTGGGACGGGACGAGGCTACACCTTC,CASSGTGRGYTF
TRBJ2-1,-,TRBD2,TRBV30,TGTGCCTCCCGTCCAGCGGGAGGTTTACGCAATGAGCAGTTCTTC,CASRPAGGLRNEQFF
TRBJ1-4,many,-,TRBV24-1,TGTGCCACCAGTGATCCCTTGGGCCCTAATGAAAAACTGTTTTTT,CATSDPLGPNEKLFF
TRBJ1-2,many,-,TRBV29-1,TGCAGCGCCCGAGGGGAGGGCTATGGCTACACCTTC,CSARGEGYGYTF
TRBJ2-4,few,TRBD2,TRBV20-1,TGCAGTGCTGCCGAACGGACTAGCGGGAGTGGCAAAAACATTCAGTACTTC,CSAAERTSGSGKNIQYF
TRBJ2-3,many,-,TRBV28,TGTGCCAGCAGTTTACTGGGGTTAGATACGCAGTATTTT,CASSLLGLDTQYF
TRBJ2-1,many,TRBD2,TRBV7-2,TGTGCCAGCAGCTTAGCTAGCGGGGGCGACTACAATGAGCAGTTCTTC,CASSLASGGDYNEQFF
TRBJ2-2,many,-,TRBV4-2,TGTGCCAGCAGCGAGCACAGCTCGAACACCGGGGAGCTGTTTTTT,CASSEHSSNTGELFF
TRBJ2-7,many,TRBD2,TRBV7-2,TGTGCCAGCAGCTACGGGACTAGCGGGACCGAGCAGTACTTC,CASSYGTSGTEQYF
TRBJ2-3,-,-,TRBV18,TGTGCCAGCTCAGCATACCTATCAGTGGCTAGCACAGATACGCAGTATTTT,CASSAYLSVASTDTQYF
TRBJ1-1,-,-,TRBV7-2,TGTGCCAGCTATACAGGGACTCTGACTGAAGCTTTCTTT,CASYTGTLTEAFF
TRBJ2-2,many,TRBD2,TRBV28,TGTGCCAGCAGATCCCCCTTAGCGGGAGGCACCGGGGAGCTGTTTTTT,CASRSPLAGGTGELFF
TRBJ2-2,-,-,TRBV2,TGTGCCACCAATCATAGACTAAACACCGGGGAGCTGTTTTTT,CATNHRLNTGELFF
TRBJ1-5,many,-,TRBV5-1,TGCGCCAGCAGCTTGGATTCCAGCCGCAATCAGCCCCAGCATTTT,CASSLDSSRNQPQHF
TRBJ1-2,few,-,TRBV3-1,TGTGCCAGCAGCCAAGAGGGGGAGAACTATGGCTACACCTTC,CASSQEGENYGYTF
TRBJ2-3,few,TRBD2,TRBV11-2,TGTGCCAGCAGCTTAGTCCTCGGACTAGCGGAAGGGGAGTATTTT,CASSLVLGLAEGEYF
TRBJ2-5,-,TRBD2,TRBV10-3,TGTGCCATCAGTGAGTCGACTAGCGGGAGGGCAGAGACCCAGTACTTC,CAISESTSGRAETQYF
TRBJ2-1,-,-,TRBV7-6,TGTGCCAGCAGCTTAGTGTCCCCAGACGGGAGCTCCTACAATGAGCAGTTCTTC,CASSLVSPDGSSYNEQFF
TRBJ2-7,many,-,TRBV29-1,TGCAGCGTGGATGGGACGGGCTACGAGCAGTACTTC,CSVDGTGYEQYF
TRBJ2-1,few,-,TRBV9,TGTGCCAGCAGCGTAGCTGGGACACTCTACAATGAGCAGTTCTTC,CASSVAGTLYNEQFF
TRBJ2-1,few,TRBD1,TRBV10-3,TGTGCCATCAGTGCCGGGACAGGGGGCTATTACAATGAGCAGTTCTTC,CAISAGTGGYYNEQFF
TRBJ2-1,-,TRBD2,TRBV7-9,TGTGCCAGCAGCTTAAAAATAGCGGGAGCCCCCTACAATGAGCAGTTCTTC,CASSLKIAGAPYNEQFF